The 24 T cell receptor beta chains reported below all come from one sample, sequenced in a study of blood T cells in healthy people across ages. PCR was performed a second time for roughly 7 to 12 cycles using a sample-barcoded 5' primer and a J-beta primer mix. TCRdb reprocessed the 5' RACE reads with MiXCR, giving one entry per CDR3 protein. The table lists 850,000 to 1,100,000 distinct CDR3 sequences, around two fifths of them singletons, with around 13% in the top ten. The material sequenced was blood. The receptors were sampled from a man in his late teens or twenties in good health.

On this clonotype itself: A read error is possible here, since a much larger clone lies one base away. This rearrangement joins TRBV25-1 to TRBJ1-1; D is undetermined. V was trimmed by 6 bases and J by 6 bases, leaving 14 bases between them. The CDR3 length is 13 residues. The germline gives CDR1 MGHDK, CDR2 SYGVNS. The CDR3 protein is CASSREGYAEAFF. The CDR3 bases are TGTGCCAGCAGCCGAGAGGGTTACGCTGAAGCTTTCTTT.

The chain couples TRBV4-3 to TRBJ1-2; D might be TRBD1 (5 bases). Germline loops: CDR1 LGHNA, CDR2 YSLEER. The CDR3 totals 16 residues. V gave up 0 bases and J gave up 6 bases, with 17 bases separating them. In DNA, the CDR3 is TGCGCCAGCAGCCAAGATATGGAGGGCACGGGGGATGGCTACACCTTC. Translated, it gives CASSQDMEGTGDGYTF.

This clonotype occurred a few times. The chain recombines TRBV5-4 with TRBJ1-2; 9 bases are shared with TRBD1. The CDR3 loop spans 13 amino acids. Losses at the gene ends were 4 bases for V and 9 bases for J; bases not matched to a gene: 7. Germline-derived CDR1 and CDR2 are SGHNT and YYREEE (reference sequence). The chain's CDR3 is CASSIGQGLSYTF. The CDR3 DNA reads TGTGCCAGCAGCATCGGACAGGGGTTAAGCTACACCTTC.

V gene TRBV12-5 combines with J gene TRBJ1-3; possibly TRBD1 for D (5 bases). V was clipped by 4 bases and J by 0 bases, with 10 bases between them. Germline V gene lookup returns CDR1 LGHNT and CDR2 FRNRAP. The CDR3 extends over 15 amino acids. The CDR3 nucleotides are TGTGCTAGTGGTTGGCCGGGACGCTCTGGAAACACCATATATTTT. Amino acid sequence: CASGWPGRSGNTIYF.

A note on this clonotype: Germline is not matched at one junction end, which may reflect a read error. V and J are TRBV4-1 and TRBJ1-2, with D tentatively TRBD1 (5 bases). This CDR3 is 12 amino acids long. Germline CDR1 reads MGHRA; CDR2 reads YSYEKL. As DNA, the CDR3 is TGCGCCAGCCAGACAGAAAACTATGGCCACACCTTC. Translation gives CASQTENYGHTF.

This clonotype was observed a few times. The V call is TRBV6-5, the J call TRBJ2-2, with TRBD1 matching over 9 bases. Germline assignment: CDR1 MNHEY and CDR2 SVGAGI. The CDR3 sequence is 16 residues long. J lost 4 bases, V lost 7 bases, and 10 bases had no gene match. The CDR3 is CASNGWDRAITGELFF. For the CDR3, the DNA is TGTGCCAGCAATGGTTGGGACAGGGCAATCACCGGGGAGCTGTTTTTT.

This clonotype was picked up a small number of times. V gene TRBV3-1 combines with J gene TRBJ1-2; D unclear. CDR3 length equals 15 residues. In germline, CDR1 is LGHDT, CDR2 YNNKEL (reference sequence). Trimming took off 4 bases at V and 4 bases at J, with 16 bases between the two ends. As DNA, the CDR3 is TGTGCCAGCAGCCCCTTACTCGACGTCAGCTATGGCTACACCTTC. This sequence encodes CASSPLLDVSYGYTF.

The gene calls are TRBV7-3 and TRBJ1-2, with D maybe TRBD1 (6 bases). V was trimmed by 4 bases and J by 6 bases, leaving 12 bases between them. Germline V gives CDR1 SGHTA, CDR2 FQGTGA. The CDR3 spans 13 residues. The CDR3 here is CASSYKNRDGYTF. The CDR3 nucleotides are TGTGCCAGCAGCTACAAGAACAGGGATGGCTACACCTTC.

The V gene is TRBV28, the J gene TRBJ1-6, with TRBD1 matching over 8 bases. V shed 4 bases and J 9 bases; nucleotides not matched to a gene: 5. From germline, CDR1 is MDHEN and CDR2 SYDVKM. This CDR3 region has 14 residues. The DNA for the CDR3 is TGTGCCAGCAGTTCGACAGGGGTGGGTTCACCCCTCCACTTT. This codes for CASSSTGVGSPLHF.

The chain employs TRBV14 and TRBJ2-2; no definite D call. V was shortened by 5 bases and J by 1 base, with 11 bases between the two germline ends. The length of the CDR3 is 15 residues. Germline V CDR1 and CDR2: SGHDN, FVKESK. As DNA, the CDR3 is TGTGCCAGCAGCTCTACGTTACAGAACACCGGGGAGCTGTTTTTT. This sequence encodes CASSSTLQNTGELFF. The variable domain in full, with the rest retrieved from reference TRBV14 and TRBJ2-2, is EAGVTQFPSHSVIEKGQTVTLRCDPISGHDNLYWYRRVMGKEIKFLLHFVKESKQDESGMPNNRFLAERTGGTYSTLKVQPAELEDSGVYFCASSSTLQNTGELFFGEGSRLTVL.

This sequence joins TRBV7-2 and TRBJ1-2; a possible D gene is TRBD1 (5 bases). CDR3 length: 13 amino acids. Germline V lookup: CDR1 SGHTA, CDR2 FQGNSA. The V end was cut by 1 base, the J end by 7 bases, with 10 bases between. The CDR3 DNA reads as TGTGCCAGCAGCTTAGGGAGTAGGGGTGGCTACACCTTC. Amino acid sequence: CASSLGSRGGYTF. Complete variable domain (other parts from reference TRBV7-2 and TRBJ1-2): GAGVSQSPSNKVTEKGKDVELRCDPISGHTALYWYRQSLGQGLEFLIYFQGNSAPDKSGLPSDRFSAERTGGSVSTLTIQRTQQEDSAVYLCASSLGSRGGYTFGSGTRLTVV.

V and J are TRBV12-3 or TRBV12-4 and TRBJ1-5; D may be TRBD1 (6 bases). The germline V and J ends were trimmed by 3 bases and 2 bases, with 20 bases remaining between them. There are 18 residues in the CDR3. The CDR3 sequence is CASSLDSPTLGGNQPQHF. CDR3 DNA sequence: TGTGCCAGCAGTTTGGACAGCCCTACTCTCGGCGGCAATCAGCCCCAGCATTTT.

This clonotype was observed a handful of times. The CDR3 DNA sequence: TGTGCCGGTTCATCAGGGCAGAACACTGAAGCTTTCTTT. Protein product: CAGSSGQNTEAFF. The V call is TRBV6-2 or TRBV6-3, the J call TRBJ1-1; perhaps TRBD1 as D (5 bases). The germline V gene encodes CDR1 MNHEY and CDR2 SVGEGT. Trimming removed 11 bases from V and 1 base from J, with 14 bases in between. The CDR3 is made up of 13 amino acids.

The chain combines TRBV12-3 or TRBV12-4 with TRBJ2-3; D possibly uses TRBD1 or TRBD2 (6 bases each). V was trimmed by 3 bases and J by 4 bases, leaving 17 bases between them. CDR3 size: 16 residues. The CDR3 DNA reads TGTGCCAGCAGTTTCGGGGGCAGGCGATACGCAGATACGCAGTATTTT. This encodes CASSFGGRRYADTQYF.

The chain combines TRBV11-1 with TRBJ1-1; possibly TRBD1 for D (6 bases). This CDR3 is built from 14 residues. V was cut by 5 bases and J by 1 base, with 11 bases left in between. Germline V gives CDR1 SGHAT, CDR2 FQDESV (reference sequence). CDR3 region: CASSKTGWNTEAFF. The DNA for the CDR3 is TGTGCCAGCAGCAAAACAGGGTGGAACACTGAAGCTTTCTTT.

The chain uses TRBV14 and TRBJ2-5, with 8 positions matching TRBD1. Germline CDR1 reads SGHDN; CDR2 reads FVKESK. V lost 4 bases, J lost 13 bases, and 14 bases stayed unmatched. The CDR3 consists of 14 residues. CDR3 in DNA: TGTGCCAGCAGCCTTGGGACAGGAACCATTGAATGGTACTTC. Its protein is CASSLGTGTIEWYF.

V is TRBV7-9 and J is TRBJ1-3, with a weak D call TRBD1 (6 bases). V was cut by 5 bases and J by 0 bases, with 14 bases left in between. Germline V gives CDR1 SEHNR, CDR2 FQNEAQ (reference sequence). CDR3 length: 16 amino acids. This CDR3 reads CASSPLQGTSGNTIYF. The CDR3 bases are TGTGCCAGCAGCCCGCTACAGGGTACCTCTGGAAACACCATATATTTT.

This clonotype was counted a few times. The V call is TRBV10-3, the J call TRBJ1-2; D is perhaps TRBD1 (6 bases). The germline CDR1 and CDR2 sequences are ENHRY and SYGVKD. Trimming removed 2 bases at V and 3 bases at J, with 10 bases between. The CDR3 length is 14 residues. As DNA, the CDR3 is TGTGCCATCAGTGAGAATCGACAGGACTATGGCTACACCTTC. Translation: CAISENRQDYGYTF.

This clonotype was seen a handful of times. This chain uses TRBV3-1 with TRBJ2-7; TRBD1 might be the D (6 bases). Trimming pared 4 bases from V and 5 bases from J, leaving 18 bases between. Germline loops: CDR1 LGHDT, CDR2 YNNKEL (reference sequence). CDR3 length: 15 amino acids. As DNA, the CDR3 is TGTGCCAGCAGCCCCCTATCAACAGGGTCCCACGAGCAGTACTTC. Translated: CASSPLSTGSHEQYF.

This clonotype was seen only a few times. The chain combines TRBV20-1 with TRBJ2-1; TRBD2 matches 8 bases. The V gene's germline CDR1 is DFQATT and CDR2 SNEGSKA (reference sequence). V shed 6 bases and J 5 bases; nucleotides not matched to a gene: 3. The CDR3 is 12 amino acids. The chain's CDR3 is CSAPLADNEQFF. CDR3 bases: TGCAGTGCCCCACTAGCGGACAATGAGCAGTTCTTC.

This clonotype was picked up a small number of times. The gene calls are TRBV10-3 and TRBJ2-5; possible D gene TRBD1, 5 bases. The CDR3 contains 14 residues. The V and J ends lost 3 bases and 5 bases respectively, with 13 bases between them. The V gene's germline CDR1 is ENHRY and CDR2 SYGVKD. The CDR3 here is CAISEGPSGETQYF. CDR3 DNA sequence: TGTGCCATCAGTGAAGGTCCGTCAGGGGAGACCCAGTACTTC.

This clonotype was counted between two and nine times. The chain is built from TRBV4-3 and TRBJ1-2, with D possibly being TRBD1 (5 bases). The CDR3 extends over 17 amino acids. Trimming cost V 0 bases and J 4 bases, with 18 bases left between them. Per germline, CDR1 LGHNA and CDR2 YSLEER. CDR3 loop: CASSQERSRALFYGYTF. The DNA of the CDR3 is TGCGCCAGCAGCCAAGAAAGAAGCAGGGCATTATTCTATGGCTACACCTTC.

This clonotype was seen only once. This may stem from a read error, because a much larger clone lies one nucleotide away. The chain is built from TRBV27 and TRBJ2-5; D is ambiguous. The CDR3 loop spans 12 amino acids. Germline CDR1 MNHEY, CDR2 SMNVEV (reference sequence). Trimming removed 8 bases from V and 4 bases from J, with 11 bases in between. CDR3 in DNA: TGTGCCAGCGGAATAACGCGAGAGACCCAGTACTTC. The encoded protein is CASGITRETQYF.

There are a few counts of this clonotype. The V and J genes are TRBV27 and TRBJ2-1; possible D gene TRBD2, 6 bases. The CDR3 sequence is 14 residues long. Germline CDR1 MNHEY, CDR2 SMNVEV (reference sequence). V lost 5 bases and J 4 bases, leaving 12 bases between the germline ends. The CDR3 loop reads CASSDGTPYNEQFF. CDR3 bases: TGTGCCAGCAGTGACGGGACTCCATACAATGAGCAGTTCTTC.